These 21 T cell receptor beta chains originate from one sample sequenced in a study of CD8 T cells in ankylosing spondylitis. Each CDR3 protein gets one entry after TCRdb re-called the 5' RACE reads with MiXCR. The table shows more than 250,000 distinct CDR3 sequences, with roughly 11% occurring only once. The specimen was blood, either unsorted or a sorted T cell fraction (not recorded which). These TCRs come from a female donor with ankylosing spondylitis or in good health (not recorded which).

This clonotype has at least ten counts. The chain is built from TRBV6-4 and TRBJ2-2; D gene unclear. Per the germline V gene, CDR1 is MRHNA and CDR2 is SNTAGT. V lost 2 bases, J lost 3 bases, and 7 bases lay in between. This CDR3 contains 14 residues. CDR3 residues: CASSDGVDTGELFF. The CDR3 nucleotides read TGTGCCAGCAGTGACGGGGTAGACACCGGGGAGCTGTTTTTT.

This clonotype was found many times. This chain links TRBV7-9 with TRBJ1-2; 10 bases agree with TRBD1. Germline V gives CDR1 SEHNR, CDR2 FQNEAQ (reference sequence). Losses at the gene ends were 4 bases for V and 8 bases for J; bases not matched to a gene: 7. The CDR3 is 14 residues long. CDR3 sequence: CASSSGTGVGGYTF. The CDR3 DNA reads as TGTGCCAGCAGCTCTGGGACAGGGGTCGGGGGCTACACCTTC.

This rearrangement joins TRBV21-1 to TRBJ2-2; the DNA was not compared with TRBD1, the D call given in the table. TRBV21-1 is recorded as a pseudogene. The CDR3 sequence is 16 residues long. As DNA, the CDR3 is TGTGCCAGCACTAATGATGGGGGTGATTCCACCGGGGAGCTGTTTTTT. It encodes CASTNDGGDSTGELFF.

This clonotype has only a few counts. V gene TRBV25-1 combines with J gene TRBJ2-7; D not resolved. The germline V gene encodes CDR1 MGHDK and CDR2 SYGVNS. V was trimmed by 2 bases and J by 3 bases, leaving 14 bases between them. The CDR3 runs to 15 residues. CDR3 coding DNA: TGTGCCAGCAGTGAAGCCACCGCCCGGAACTACGAGCAGTACTTC. This translates into CASSEATARNYEQYF.

In its sample, this clonotype was seen many times. This chain joins TRBV12-3 or TRBV12-4 and TRBJ2-5; tentatively, D is TRBD2 (5 bases). V was pared by 7 bases and J by 2 bases, with 11 bases between. CDR3 length equals 13 residues. CDR3 DNA sequence: TGTGCCAGCACCCTGCGGGCACAAGAGACCCAGTACTTC. It specifies CASTLRAQETQYF.

This clonotype was found a few times. J is TRBJ2-2 and V is TRBV18; maybe TRBD1 (5 bases). The V gene's germline CDR1 is KGHSH and CDR2 LQKENI. This CDR3 comprises 16 residues. V lost 2 bases and J lost 0, with 10 bases in between. CDR3 DNA: TGTGCCAGCTCACCAGCAGGGAAGACGAACACCGGGGAGCTGTTTTTT. It translates to CASSPAGKTNTGELFF.

This clonotype was counted ten times or more. This chain links TRBV10-3 with TRBJ2-7; 9 nucleotides match TRBD2. With V trimmed by 8 bases and J by 2 bases, 4 bases remained unmatched. Germline values: CDR1 ENHRY, CDR2 SYGVKD. The CDR3 has 13 amino acids. This chain's CDR3 is CAIRLAGPYEQYF. CDR3 nucleotide sequence: TGTGCCATCCGTCTAGCGGGGCCCTACGAGCAGTACTTC.

This clonotype was seen at least ten times. CDR3 sequence: CASSPSGVGVGGPQHF. As DNA, the CDR3 is TGTGCCAGCAGTCCTAGTGGGGTGGGGGTTGGTGGGCCCCAGCATTTT. V and J are TRBV12-3 or TRBV12-4 and TRBJ1-5; a weak D match, TRBD1 (5 bases). The CDR3 loop spans 16 amino acids. V gave up 5 bases and J gave up 9 bases, with 23 bases separating them.

As for this clonotype: A much larger clone differs from this one at a single base, so this may be a read error. The genes are TRBV28 and TRBJ2-4, with D hard to call. Trimming cost V 10 bases and J 9 bases, with 19 bases left between them. The CDR3 covers 13 residues. The germline CDR1 and CDR2 sequences are MDHEN and SYDVKM. In DNA form, the CDR3 reads TGTGCCACCCTTAGCCCTGGACCGGGCATTCAGTACTTC. It codes for CATLSPGPGIQYF.

The chain couples TRBV6-2 or TRBV6-3 to TRBJ2-4; TRBD1 is a possible D gene (6 bases). The CDR3 sequence is 12 residues long. Germline loops: CDR1 MNHEY, CDR2 SVGEGT. V lost 4 bases and J lost 9, with 10 bases in between. The CDR3 loop reads CASSLQGIIQYF. The CDR3 DNA reads TGTGCCAGCAGTTTACAGGGTATCATTCAGTACTTC.

This clonotype came up a few times. The V call is TRBV6-1, the J call TRBJ1-2, with TRBD1 matching over 12 bases. V lost 6 bases, J lost 8 bases, and 10 bases stayed unmatched. There are 15 residues in the CDR3. Germline CDR1 MNHNS, CDR2 SASEGT. The CDR3 DNA sequence: TGTGCCAGCAGAGAACCGGGACAGGGGGCGAGGGGCTACACCTTC. Its translation: CASREPGQGARGYTF.

This clonotype was seen only a few times. This rearrangement joins TRBV20-1 to TRBJ1-5; TRBD1 might be the D (5 bases). Trimming pared 4 bases from V and 9 bases from J, leaving 16 bases between. Germline V gives CDR1 DFQATT, CDR2 SNEGSKA (reference sequence). The CDR3 loop spans 13 amino acids. CDR3 residues: CSATMGERRPQHF. Written as DNA, the CDR3 is TGCAGTGCTACCATGGGGGAGAGAAGGCCCCAGCATTTT.

In this sample, this clonotype turned up many times. The gene calls are TRBV4-3 and TRBJ2-2, with D hard to call. The CDR3 contains 13 residues. V was pared by 1 base and J by 7 bases, with 7 bases between. Germline lookup yields CDR1 LGHNA and CDR2 YSLEER. The CDR3 is CASSQGELGELFF. The CDR3 DNA reads as TGCGCCAGCAGCCAAGGTGAACTCGGGGAGCTGTTTTTT.

This clonotype was seen ten or more times. The chain recombines TRBV29-1 with TRBJ2-1; D gene unclear. The CDR3 is 12 amino acids. CDR1 and CDR2 (germline): SQVTM, ANQGSEA. V dropped 3 bases and J dropped 11 bases, with 14 bases sitting between them. The CDR3 here is CSVEARTEKQFF. In DNA form, the CDR3 reads TGCAGCGTTGAGGCCCGGACCGAAAAGCAGTTCTTC.

A note on this clonotype: The final CDR3 position lacks the conserved phenylalanine or tryptophan, pointing to a likely read error. The J gene is TRBJ1-5, the V gene TRBV4-2; D uncertain. CDR3 length: 13 residues. Germline V CDR1 and CDR2: LGHNA, YNFKEQ. The CDR3: CTSSQDLAQPQHY. DNA for the CDR3: TGTACCAGCAGCCAAGATCTTGCTCAGCCCCAGCATTAT.

The chain is built from TRBV12-3 or TRBV12-4 and TRBJ2-1, with a weak D call TRBD2 (7 bases). The V end lost 2 bases, the J end lost 6 bases, and 14 bases lay between the germline ends. The CDR3 has 15 residues. Here the CDR3 reads CASSLISAGANEQFF. Here the CDR3 DNA reads TGTGCCAGCAGTTTAATTAGCGCGGGGGCCAATGAGCAGTTCTTC.

This clonotype was counted between two and nine times. The J gene is TRBJ2-1, the V gene TRBV7-2; 9 positions match TRBD2. From germline, CDR1 is SGHTA and CDR2 FQGNSA. With 6 bases clipped from V and 2 bases from J, the junction kept 5 bases outside the gene matches. There are 15 residues in the CDR3. The CDR3 protein is CASRSGGHPYNEQFF. DNA of the CDR3: TGTGCCAGCAGGAGCGGGGGGCACCCCTACAATGAGCAGTTCTTC.

This clonotype appeared a few times. J is TRBJ2-3 and V is TRBV20-1; D possibly corresponds to TRBD2 (7 bases). Trimming left V 5 bases short and J 0 bases short, with 15 bases between. CDR1 and CDR2 (germline): DFQATT, SNEGSKA (reference sequence). The CDR3 has 15 amino acids. In DNA, the CDR3 is TGCAGTGCTGGGGGGGGGCCGGGGAGCACAGATACGCAGTATTTT. It yields the protein CSAGGGPGSTDTQYF.

V is TRBV6-5 and J is TRBJ1-1, with a tentative D call TRBD1 (6 bases). The CDR3 contains 14 residues. V lost 8 bases and J lost 6, with 19 bases in between. Germline CDR1 is MNHEY and CDR2 is SVGAGI. The CDR3 is CASVDLGGAPEAFF. For the CDR3, the DNA is TGTGCCAGCGTTGATCTGGGGGGCGCTCCTGAAGCTTTCTTT.

The V and J genes are TRBV7-2 and TRBJ2-1, with 7 bases lining up with TRBD2. The junction had 5 bases not matched to a gene; V was cut back by 3 bases and J by 0 bases. Germline CDR1 reads SGHTA; CDR2 reads FQGNSA. The CDR3 totals 16 residues. The CDR3 DNA reads as TGTGCCAGCAGCTTTCCGCGGGGGAGCTCCTACAATGAGCAGTTCTTC. Its translation: CASSFPRGSSYNEQFF.

This clonotype was seen ten or more times. The chain links TRBV19 to TRBJ1-2, with D possibly being TRBD1 (5 bases). The CDR3 length is 13 residues. Germline loops: CDR1 LNHDA, CDR2 SQIVND (reference sequence). V was cut by 6 bases and J by 4 bases, with 12 bases left in between. Written as DNA, the CDR3 is TGTGCCAGTAGATCACAGGCGAGCTATGGCTACACCTTC. It encodes CASRSQASYGYTF. Using reference TRBV19 and TRBJ1-2 for the parts outside the CDR3, the full variable domain is DGGITQSPKYLFRKEGQNVTLSCEQNLNHDAMYWYRQDPGQGLRLIYYSQIVNDFQKGDIAEGYSVSREKKESFPLTVTSAQKNPTAFYLCASRSQASYGYTFGSGTRLTVV.